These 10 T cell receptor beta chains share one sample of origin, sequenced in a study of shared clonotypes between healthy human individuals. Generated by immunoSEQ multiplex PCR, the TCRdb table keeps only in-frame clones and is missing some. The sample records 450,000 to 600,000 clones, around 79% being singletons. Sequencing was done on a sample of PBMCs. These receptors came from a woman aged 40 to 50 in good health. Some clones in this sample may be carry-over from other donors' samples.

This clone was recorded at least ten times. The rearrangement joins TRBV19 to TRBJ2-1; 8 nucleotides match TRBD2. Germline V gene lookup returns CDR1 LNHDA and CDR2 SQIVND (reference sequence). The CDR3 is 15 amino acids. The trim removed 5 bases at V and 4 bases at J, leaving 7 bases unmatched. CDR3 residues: CASSSTGGRYNEQFF. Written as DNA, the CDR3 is TGTGCCAGTAGTTCTACGGGAGGGCGGTACAATGAGCAGTTCTTC. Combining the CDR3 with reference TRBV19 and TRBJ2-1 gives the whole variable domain DGGITQSPKYLFRKEGQNVTLSCEQNLNHDAMYWYRQDPGQGLRLIYYSQIVNDFQKGDIAEGYSVSREKKESFPLTVTSAQKNPTAFYLCASSSTGGRYNEQFFGPGTRLTVL.

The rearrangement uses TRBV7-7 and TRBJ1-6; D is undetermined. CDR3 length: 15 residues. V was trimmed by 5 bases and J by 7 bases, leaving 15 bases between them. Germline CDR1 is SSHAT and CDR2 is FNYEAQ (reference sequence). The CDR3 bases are TGTGCCAGCAGCAATCTCTGGCGGAAGAATTCACCCCTCCACTTT. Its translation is CASSNLWRKNSPLHF.

The CDR3: CSVRTSGEDTQYF. For the CDR3, the DNA is TGCAGCGTGAGAACTAGCGGAGAAGATACGCAGTATTTT. The gene calls are TRBV29-1 and TRBJ2-3; 8 bases map to TRBD2. The CDR3 is 13 amino acids. V trimming: 6 bases; J trimming: 5 bases; junction bases outside the gene matches: 7. Looked up from germline, CDR1 is SQVTM and CDR2 is ANQGSEA.

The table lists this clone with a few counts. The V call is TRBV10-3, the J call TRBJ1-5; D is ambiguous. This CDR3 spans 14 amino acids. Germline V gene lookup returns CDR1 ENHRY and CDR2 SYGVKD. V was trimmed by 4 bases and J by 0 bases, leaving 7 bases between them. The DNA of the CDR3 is TGTGCCATCAGTGGTTCGTATAGCAATCAGCCCCAGCATTTT. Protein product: CAISGSYSNQPQHF.

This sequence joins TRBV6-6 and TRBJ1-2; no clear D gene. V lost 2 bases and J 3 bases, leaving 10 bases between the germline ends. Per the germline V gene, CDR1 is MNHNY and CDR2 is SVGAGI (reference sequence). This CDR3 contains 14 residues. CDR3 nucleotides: TGTGCCAGCAGTTACGAGGGCAGTTACTATGGCTACACCTTC. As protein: CASSYEGSYYGYTF.

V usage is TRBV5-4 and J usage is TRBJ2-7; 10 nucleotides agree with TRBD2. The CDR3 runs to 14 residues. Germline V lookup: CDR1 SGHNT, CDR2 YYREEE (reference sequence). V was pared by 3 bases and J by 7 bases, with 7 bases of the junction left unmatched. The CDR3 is CASSSPSGREEQYF. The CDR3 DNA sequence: TGTGCCAGCAGCTCTCCTAGCGGGAGAGAAGAGCAGTACTTC.

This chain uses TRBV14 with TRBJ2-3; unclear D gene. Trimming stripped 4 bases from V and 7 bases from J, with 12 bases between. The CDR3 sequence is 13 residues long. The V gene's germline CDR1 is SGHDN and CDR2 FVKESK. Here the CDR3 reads CASSPPGVYTQYF. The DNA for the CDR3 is TGTGCCAGCAGCCCTCCTGGGGTATATACGCAGTATTTT.

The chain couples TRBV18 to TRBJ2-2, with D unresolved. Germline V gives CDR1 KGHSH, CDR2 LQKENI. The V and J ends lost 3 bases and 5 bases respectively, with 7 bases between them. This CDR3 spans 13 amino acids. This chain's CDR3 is CASSPTYTGELFF. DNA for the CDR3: TGTGCCAGCTCACCTACTTATACCGGGGAGCTGTTTTTT.

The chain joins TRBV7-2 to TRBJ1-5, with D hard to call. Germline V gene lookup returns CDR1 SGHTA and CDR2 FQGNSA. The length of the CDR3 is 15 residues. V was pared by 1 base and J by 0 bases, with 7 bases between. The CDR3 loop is CASSLVALSNQPQHF. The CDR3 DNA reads TGTGCCAGCAGCTTAGTAGCGCTTAGCAATCAGCCCCAGCATTTT.

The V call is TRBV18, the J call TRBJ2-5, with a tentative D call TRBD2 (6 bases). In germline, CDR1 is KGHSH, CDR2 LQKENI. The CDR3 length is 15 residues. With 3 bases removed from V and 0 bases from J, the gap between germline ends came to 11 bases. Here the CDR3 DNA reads TGTGCCAGCTCACCGGACGCGGGGTACCAAGAGACCCAGTACTTC. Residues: CASSPDAGYQETQYF. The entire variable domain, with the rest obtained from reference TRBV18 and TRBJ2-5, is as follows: NAGVMQNPRHLVRRRGQEARLRCSPMKGHSHVYWYRQLPEEGLKFMVYLQKENIIDESGMPKERFSAEFPKEGPSILRIQQVVRGDSAAYFCASSPDAGYQETQYFGPGTRLLVL.